One sample yielded the 26 T cell receptor beta chains listed below, sequenced in a study of identifying expanded T cells in peripheral blood. Profiling relied on immunoSEQ multiplex PCR, and the TCRdb table lists in-frame clones only, not all of them. Among around 120,000 clones listed, around 88% were seen once. The sequenced material came from blood. These receptors all come from a person aged 18 to 70 in good health.

The CDR3 reads CASGTFPPGRGGTEAFF. As DNA, the CDR3 is TGTGCTAGTGGAACCTTCCCCCCCGGCAGGGGAGGAACTGAAGCTTTCTTT. The chain joins TRBV12-5 to TRBJ1-1, with D perhaps TRBD1 (6 bases). The CDR3 is made up of 17 amino acids. The ends were cut back, 6 bases at V and 5 bases at J, with 25 bases in the middle. Germline V gene lookup returns CDR1 LGHNT and CDR2 FRNRAP.

The chain employs TRBV19 and TRBJ1-4; D possibly corresponds to TRBD1 (6 bases). V lost 5 bases to trimming and J lost 8 bases, with 15 bases between them. The CDR3 runs 14 residues. Germline assignment: CDR1 LNHDA and CDR2 SQIVND (reference sequence). DNA of the CDR3: TGTGCCAGTAGTCAGACTGGCCAGGGGGAAAAACTGTTTTTT. Protein product: CASSQTGQGEKLFF. Variable domain in full (rest from reference TRBV19 and TRBJ1-4): DGGITQSPKYLFRKEGQNVTLSCEQNLNHDAMYWYRQDPGQGLRLIYYSQIVNDFQKGDIAEGYSVSREKKESFPLTVTSAQKNPTAFYLCASSQTGQGEKLFFGSGTQLSVL.

This clone was seen only a few times. The chain employs TRBV19 and TRBJ1-5; TRBD1 matches at 7 bases. CDR1 is LNHDA, CDR2 SQIVND, per germline (reference sequence). V was clipped by 6 bases and J by 2 bases; unmatched bases: 7. This CDR3 region has 15 residues. Here the CDR3 DNA reads TGTGCCAGTAGAGACAGGGCGTCAGGCAATCAGCCCCAGCATTTT. This gives the protein CASRDRASGNQPQHF.

This sequence joins TRBV19 and TRBJ2-4; 9 positions match TRBD1. Trimming cost V 6 bases and J 3 bases; bases outside gene matches: 12. There are 17 residues in the CDR3. Germline lookup yields CDR1 LNHDA and CDR2 SQIVND (reference sequence). The CDR3 region has the DNA TGTGCCAGTAGATATCGGACAGGGGCGCCGGGCAAAAACATTCAGTACTTC. It yields the protein CASRYRTGAPGKNIQYF. The full variable domain, completed using reference TRBV19 and TRBJ2-4, is DGGITQSPKYLFRKEGQNVTLSCEQNLNHDAMYWYRQDPGQGLRLIYYSQIVNDFQKGDIAEGYSVSREKKESFPLTVTSAQKNPTAFYLCASRYRTGAPGKNIQYFGAGTRLSVL.

There are a few counts of this clone. J is TRBJ2-7 and V is TRBV6-5; D possibly matches TRBD1 or TRBD2 (5 bases each). The germline V gene encodes CDR1 MNHEY and CDR2 SVGAGI. V lost 0 bases, J lost 2 bases, and 11 bases lay in between. CDR3 length: 15 amino acids. The DNA of the CDR3 is TGTGCCAGCAGTTACTCCCCTCTGGGGGCCTACGAGCAGTACTTC. Residues: CASSYSPLGAYEQYF.

The chain couples TRBV6-5 to TRBJ1-4, with D unresolved. From germline, CDR1 is MNHEY and CDR2 SVGAGI. The V and J ends lost 8 bases and 0 bases respectively, with 10 bases between them. This CDR3 is 14 amino acids long. The CDR3 loop is CASGDGATNEKLFF. The CDR3 nucleotides read TGTGCCAGCGGCGACGGTGCAACTAATGAAAAACTGTTTTTT.

This sequence joins TRBV7-6 and TRBJ1-1; no firm D call. Germline CDR1 reads SGHVS; CDR2 reads FNYEAQ. The CDR3 runs 15 residues. The ends were cut back, 2 bases at V and 1 base at J, with 11 bases in the middle. The DNA of the CDR3 is TGTGCCAGCAGCTTAATCGGCAGGTCGAACACTGAAGCTTTCTTT. Translating gives CASSLIGRSNTEAFF.

The V gene is TRBV19, the J gene TRBJ1-2; D gene unclear. With 3 bases removed from V and 3 bases from J, the gap between germline ends came to 8 bases. This CDR3 spans 13 amino acids. The V gene's germline CDR1 is LNHDA and CDR2 SQIVND (reference sequence). The CDR3 sequence is CASSIPGHYGYTF. CDR3 nucleotide sequence: TGTGCCAGTAGTATCCCAGGTCACTATGGCTACACCTTC.

This clone has only one observation. J is TRBJ1-1 and V is TRBV4-1, with D perhaps matching TRBD1 (5 bases). CDR1 is MGHRA and CDR2 is YSYEKL in the germline V gene. The germline V and J ends were trimmed by 3 bases and 0 bases, with 14 bases remaining between them. This CDR3 is 16 amino acids long. Here the CDR3 reads CASSHPRGMMNTEAFF. The CDR3 nucleotides are TGCGCCAGCAGCCACCCACGGGGGATGATGAACACTGAAGCTTTCTTT.

In its sample, this clone was seen a few times. The chain links TRBV5-1 to TRBJ2-5; D ambiguous. Germline CDR1 and CDR2: SGHRS and YFSETQ. The V gene lost 5 bases and the J gene lost 2 bases, with 7 bases spanning the gap. This CDR3 region has 12 residues. The CDR3 DNA reads TGCGCCAGCAGATACTCTCAAGAGACCCAGTACTTC. This encodes CASRYSQETQYF.

This clone was picked up a small number of times. The rearrangement uses TRBV9 and TRBJ2-7, with D possibly TRBD2 on 5 matching bases. This CDR3 is 14 amino acids long. Germline V gene lookup returns CDR1 SGDLS and CDR2 YYNGEE. Trimming took 1 base from V and 7 from J, leaving 15 bases between them. The CDR3 protein is CASSVNGRAGEQYF. The DNA of the CDR3 is TGTGCCAGCAGCGTAAACGGGCGGGCCGGAGAGCAGTACTTC.

CDR3 loop: CASSFKTMVGNEQFF. DNA for the CDR3: TGTGCCAGCAGCTTCAAGACAATGGTCGGCAATGAGCAGTTCTTC. The rearrangement joins TRBV7-2 to TRBJ2-1; D is uncertain. CDR1 and CDR2 from the germline V gene are SGHTA and FQGNSA. Trimming pared 3 bases from V and 6 bases from J, leaving 15 bases between. The CDR3 totals 15 residues.

The sample holds a few counts of this clone. The chain is built from TRBV2 and TRBJ1-5, with D perhaps TRBD1 (5 bases). This CDR3 has 14 residues. The V gene's germline CDR1 is SNHLY and CDR2 FYNNEI. Trimming removed 4 bases from V and 2 bases from J, with 9 bases in between. The CDR3 DNA reads as TGTGCCAGCAGTGCCAGGGAGGGCAATCAGCCCCAGCATTTT. Translation gives CASSAREGNQPQHF.

CDR3 sequence: CAWSVQGTGNTIYF. As DNA, the CDR3 is TGTGCCTGGAGTGTACAAGGGACTGGAAACACCATATATTTT. The chain uses TRBV30 and TRBJ1-3; D ambiguous. The V gene lost 0 bases and the J gene lost 2 bases, with 8 bases spanning the gap. The CDR3 totals 14 residues. Germline loops: CDR1 GTSNPN, CDR2 SVGIG (reference sequence). The whole variable domain, remainder taken from reference TRBV30 and TRBJ1-3, is SQTIHQWPATLVQPVGSPLSLECTVEGTSNPNLYWYRQAAGRGLQLLFYSVGIGQISSEVPQNLSASRPQDRQFILSSKKLLLSDSGFYLCAWSVQGTGNTIYFGEGSWLTVV.

The genes are TRBV13 and TRBJ2-7; no clear D. V lost 1 base and J 0 bases, leaving 4 bases between the germline ends. CDR3 length: 13 residues. The germline V gene encodes CDR1 PRHDT and CDR2 FYEKMQ (reference sequence). Written as DNA, the CDR3 is TGTGCCAGCAGCTTAGCCCACTCCTACGAGCAGTACTTC. Translation: CASSLAHSYEQYF.

V is TRBV7-2 and J is TRBJ1-1, with 7 nucleotides matching TRBD1. With 5 bases clipped from V and 5 bases from J, the junction kept 8 bases outside the gene matches. Germline values: CDR1 SGHTA, CDR2 FQGNSA. The length of the CDR3 is 14 residues. CDR3 bases: TGTGCCAGCAGCCCGACAGGGCGACGGACTGAAGCTTTCTTT. It translates to CASSPTGRRTEAFF. Complete variable domain (other parts from reference TRBV7-2 and TRBJ1-1): GAGVSQSPSNKVTEKGKDVELRCDPISGHTALYWYRQSLGQGLEFLIYFQGNSAPDKSGLPSDRFSAERTGGSVSTLTIQRTQQEDSAVYLCASSPTGRRTEAFFGQGTRLTVV.

This chain connects TRBV5-1 to TRBJ1-3; 8 bases map to TRBD1. Germline V gene data show CDR1 as SGHRS and CDR2 as YFSETQ. V trimming: 3 bases; J trimming: 2 bases; junction bases outside the gene matches: 4. This CDR3 region has 15 residues. CDR3 in DNA: TGCGCCAGCAGCTACGGACAGGGCGCTGGAAACACCATATATTTT. Translated, it gives CASSYGQGAGNTIYF.

The chain recombines TRBV19 with TRBJ2-1, with D unresolved. Trimming took 4 bases from V and 0 from J, leaving 10 bases between them. The CDR3 consists of 15 residues. The germline CDR1 and CDR2 sequences are LNHDA and SQIVND (reference sequence). The CDR3 bases are TGTGCCAGTAGTAATCAGAGAAGCTCCTACAATGAGCAGTTCTTC. Residues: CASSNQRSSYNEQFF.

To note about this clone: One end of the junction does not line up with germline, which may come from a read error. The gene calls are TRBV10-3 and TRBJ2-5; 9 bases are shared with TRBD2. The length of the CDR3 is 16 residues. Germline values: CDR1 ENHRY, CDR2 SYGVKD. CDR3 loop: CASSSTTSGGGETQYF. CDR3 DNA sequence: TGTGCCAGCAGTTCAACGACTAGCGGCGGGGGAGAGACCCAGTACTTC.

The chain has TRBV29-1 and TRBJ2-7; 9 bases are shared with TRBD1. Germline CDR1 is SQVTM and CDR2 is ANQGSEA. The V and J ends lost 6 bases and 5 bases, in that order; junction bases with no gene match: 5. This CDR3 is 12 amino acids long. Written as DNA, the CDR3 is TGCAGCGTGACAGGGGGTAGCGACGAGCAGTACTTC. Translating gives CSVTGGSDEQYF.

The J gene is TRBJ2-3, the V gene TRBV7-3, with 12 bases that match TRBD2. V was clipped by 4 bases and J by 4 bases; unmatched bases: 3. The CDR3 covers 15 residues. Germline V gives CDR1 SGHTA, CDR2 FQGTGA. CDR3 DNA sequence: TGTGCCAGCAGCTATGGACTAGCGGGATCAGATACGCAGTATTTT. Translated, it gives CASSYGLAGSDTQYF. The full variable domain, in which reference TRBV7-3 and TRBJ2-3 provide the parts outside the CDR3, is GAGVSQTPSNKVTEKGKYVELRCDPISGHTALYWYRQSLGQGPEFLIYFQGTGAADDSGLPNDRFFAVRPEGSVSTLKIQRTERGDSAVYLCASSYGLAGSDTQYFGPGTRLTVL.

The V gene is TRBV7-9, the J gene TRBJ2-1; D is perhaps TRBD1 or TRBD2 (6 bases each). This CDR3 has 17 amino acids. The germline V gene encodes CDR1 SEHNR and CDR2 FQNEAQ (reference sequence). V lost 1 base and J 4 bases, leaving 17 bases between the germline ends. For the CDR3, the DNA is TGTGCCAGCAGCTTAGGGATTAGCGGAGGGGGGTACAATGAGCAGTTCTTC. Translated: CASSLGISGGGYNEQFF. Full variable domain (rest looked up from reference TRBV7-9 and TRBJ2-1): DTGVSQNPRHKITKRGQNVTFRCDPISEHNRLYWYRQTLGQGPEFLTYFQNEAQLEKSRLLSDRFSAERPKGSFSTLEIQRTEQGDSAMYLCASSLGISGGGYNEQFFGPGTRLTVL.

This clone was recorded once. The gene calls are TRBV28 and TRBJ2-1; tentatively, D is TRBD2 (7 bases). With 5 bases removed from V and 9 bases from J, the gap between germline ends came to 20 bases. CDR3 length: 15 amino acids. Per the germline V gene, CDR1 is MDHEN and CDR2 is SYDVKM. In DNA form, the CDR3 reads TGTGCCAGCAGTCAAGAGGGGGGGCCCAAGGGTGAGCAGTTCTTC. Its translation: CASSQEGGPKGEQFF.

The J gene is TRBJ1-2, the V gene TRBV6-5; D is unresolved. The germline V and J ends were trimmed by 0 bases and 7 bases, with 12 bases remaining between them. Germline V gene sequence: CDR1 MNHEY, CDR2 SVGAGI. The CDR3 length is 14 residues. The CDR3 DNA is TGTGCCAGCAGTTACTCGTTCTCCGGCGGTGGCTACACCTTC. This sequence encodes CASSYSFSGGGYTF.

This clone was counted a single time. The V gene is TRBV6-5, the J gene TRBJ2-1; 8 bases match TRBD1. This CDR3 comprises 16 residues. Germline CDR1 MNHEY, CDR2 SVGAGI. J lost 1 base, V lost 4 bases, and 6 bases had no gene match. CDR3 bases: TGTGCCAGCAGTTCACAACAGGGGGTGTCCTACAATGAGCAGTTCTTC. Its translation: CASSSQQGVSYNEQFF.

CDR3 nucleotides: TGTGCCAGCAGTGATGATCAGGGTGGTACAGATACGCAGTATTTT. Translated, it gives CASSDDQGGTDTQYF. The gene calls are TRBV25-1 and TRBJ2-3; a weak D match, TRBD1 (5 bases). Trimming took 3 bases from V and 3 from J, leaving 13 bases between them. CDR3 size: 15 residues. Germline CDR1 reads MGHDK; CDR2 reads SYGVNS.